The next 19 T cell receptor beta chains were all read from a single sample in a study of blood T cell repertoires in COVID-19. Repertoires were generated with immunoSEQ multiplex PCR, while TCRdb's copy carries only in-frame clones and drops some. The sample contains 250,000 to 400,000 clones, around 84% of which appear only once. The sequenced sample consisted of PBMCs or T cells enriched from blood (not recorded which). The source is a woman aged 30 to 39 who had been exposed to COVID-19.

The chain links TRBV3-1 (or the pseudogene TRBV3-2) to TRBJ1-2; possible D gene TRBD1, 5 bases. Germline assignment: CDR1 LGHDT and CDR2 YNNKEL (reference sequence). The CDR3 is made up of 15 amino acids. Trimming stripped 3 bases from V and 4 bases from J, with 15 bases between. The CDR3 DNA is TGTGCCAGCAGCCACTTCGACCGGGGGGGCTATGGCTACACCTTC. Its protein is CASSHFDRGGYGYTF.

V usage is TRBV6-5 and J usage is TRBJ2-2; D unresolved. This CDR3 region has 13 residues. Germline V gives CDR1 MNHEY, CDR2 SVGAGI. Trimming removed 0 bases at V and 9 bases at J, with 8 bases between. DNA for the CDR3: TGTGCCAGCAGTTACTCGATTAGTCGGGAGCTGTTTTTT. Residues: CASSYSISRELFF.

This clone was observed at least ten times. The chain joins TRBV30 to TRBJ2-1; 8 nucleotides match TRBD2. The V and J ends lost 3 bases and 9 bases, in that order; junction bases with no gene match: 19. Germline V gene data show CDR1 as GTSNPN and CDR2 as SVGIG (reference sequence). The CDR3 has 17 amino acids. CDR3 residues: CAWSGSSTIAGRGEQFF. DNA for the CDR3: TGTGCCTGGAGCGGATCGAGTACCATAGCGGGGAGGGGTGAGCAGTTCTTC.

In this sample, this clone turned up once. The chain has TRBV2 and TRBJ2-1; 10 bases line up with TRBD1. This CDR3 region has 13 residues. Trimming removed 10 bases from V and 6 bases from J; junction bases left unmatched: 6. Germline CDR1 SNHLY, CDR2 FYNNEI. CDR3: CATDRDRGNEQFF. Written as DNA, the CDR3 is TGTGCCACCGACCGGGACAGGGGCAATGAGCAGTTCTTC. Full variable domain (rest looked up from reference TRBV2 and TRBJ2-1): EPEVTQTPSHQVTQMGQEVILRCVPISNHLYFYWYRQILGQKVEFLVSFYNNEISEKSEIFDDQFSVERPDGSNFTLKIRSTKLEDSAMYFCATDRDRGNEQFFGPGTRLTVL.

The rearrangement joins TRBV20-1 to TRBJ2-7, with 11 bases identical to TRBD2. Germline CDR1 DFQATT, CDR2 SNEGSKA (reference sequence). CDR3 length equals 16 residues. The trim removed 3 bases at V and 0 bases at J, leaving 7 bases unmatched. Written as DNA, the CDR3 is TGCAGTGCTAGTGAGCTAGCGGGAGGCCTCTCCTACGAGCAGTACTTC. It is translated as CSASELAGGLSYEQYF.

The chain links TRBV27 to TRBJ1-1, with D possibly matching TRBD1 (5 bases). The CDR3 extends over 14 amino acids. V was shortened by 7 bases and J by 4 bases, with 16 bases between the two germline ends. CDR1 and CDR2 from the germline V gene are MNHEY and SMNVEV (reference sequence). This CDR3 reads CASIRRAGPTEAFF. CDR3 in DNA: TGTGCCAGCATCCGCAGGGCTGGGCCCACTGAAGCTTTCTTT.

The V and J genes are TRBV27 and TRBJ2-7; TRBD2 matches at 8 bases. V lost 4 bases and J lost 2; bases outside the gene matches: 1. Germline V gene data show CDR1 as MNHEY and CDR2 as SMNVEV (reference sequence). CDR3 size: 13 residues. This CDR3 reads CASSSGLAYEQYF. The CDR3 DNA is TGTGCCAGCAGTTCGGGACTAGCCTACGAGCAGTACTTC.

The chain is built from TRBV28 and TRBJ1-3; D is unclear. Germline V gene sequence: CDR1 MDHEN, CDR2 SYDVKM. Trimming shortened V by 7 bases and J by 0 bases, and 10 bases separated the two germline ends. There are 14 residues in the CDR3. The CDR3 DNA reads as TGTGCCAGCAAGACACAATACTCTGGAAACACCATATATTTT. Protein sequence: CASKTQYSGNTIYF.

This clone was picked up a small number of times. The CDR3 is CASSDSSSGNTGELFF. The CDR3 coding sequence is TGTGCCAGCAGTGACTCGAGTTCAGGGAACACCGGGGAGCTGTTTTTT. The V and J genes are TRBV6-4 and TRBJ2-2; D gene unclear. V dropped 0 bases and J dropped 1 base, with 9 bases sitting between them. The CDR3 consists of 16 residues. Per the germline V gene, CDR1 is MRHNA and CDR2 is SNTAGT.

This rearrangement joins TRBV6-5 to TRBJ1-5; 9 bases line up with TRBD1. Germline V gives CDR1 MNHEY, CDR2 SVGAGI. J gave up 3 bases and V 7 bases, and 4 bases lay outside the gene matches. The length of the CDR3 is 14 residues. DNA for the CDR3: TGTGCCAGCACCGGGACAGGGAACAATCAGCCCCAGCATTTT. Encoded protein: CASTGTGNNQPQHF.

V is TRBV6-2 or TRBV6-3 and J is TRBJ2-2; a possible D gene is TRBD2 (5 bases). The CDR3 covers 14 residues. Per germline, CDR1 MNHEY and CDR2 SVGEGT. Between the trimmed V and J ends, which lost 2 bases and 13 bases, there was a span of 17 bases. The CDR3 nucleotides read TGTGCCAGCAGTTACGATTCTCCGGGGAGCCGGCTGTTTTTT. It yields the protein CASSYDSPGSRLFF.

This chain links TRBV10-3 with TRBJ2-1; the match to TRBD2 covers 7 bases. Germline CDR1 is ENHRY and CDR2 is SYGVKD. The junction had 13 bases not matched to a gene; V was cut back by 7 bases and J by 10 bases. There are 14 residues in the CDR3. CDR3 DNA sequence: TGTGCCATCAACAGCGGGGCTATATCCACGGAGCAGTTCTTC. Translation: CAINSGAISTEQFF.

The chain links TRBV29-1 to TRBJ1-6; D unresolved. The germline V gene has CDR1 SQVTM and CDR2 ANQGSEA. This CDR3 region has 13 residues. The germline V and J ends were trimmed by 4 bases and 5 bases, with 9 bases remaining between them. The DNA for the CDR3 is TGCAGCGTTGGACTGACTGATAATTCACCCCTCCACTTT. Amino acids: CSVGLTDNSPLHF.

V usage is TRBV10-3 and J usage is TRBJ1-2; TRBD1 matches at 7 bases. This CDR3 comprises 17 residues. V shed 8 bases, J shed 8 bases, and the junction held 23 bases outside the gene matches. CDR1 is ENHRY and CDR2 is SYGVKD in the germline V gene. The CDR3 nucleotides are TGTGCCATCCCCCGGGGCACAGGGGCAACCAAAGAGGGAGGCTACACCTTC. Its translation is CAIPRGTGATKEGGYTF.

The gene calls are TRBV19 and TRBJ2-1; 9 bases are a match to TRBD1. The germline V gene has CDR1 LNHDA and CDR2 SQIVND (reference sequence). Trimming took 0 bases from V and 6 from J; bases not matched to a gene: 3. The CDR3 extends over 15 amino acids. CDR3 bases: TGTGCCAGTAGTATAGAGGACAGGGGTCTCAATGAGCAGTTCTTC. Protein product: CASSIEDRGLNEQFF.

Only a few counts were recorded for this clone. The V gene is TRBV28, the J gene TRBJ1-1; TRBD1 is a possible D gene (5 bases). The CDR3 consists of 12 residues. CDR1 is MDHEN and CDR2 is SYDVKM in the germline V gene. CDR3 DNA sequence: TGTGCTAGCGGGCAGGGTGGCACTGAAGCTTTCTTT. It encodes CASGQGGTEAFF.

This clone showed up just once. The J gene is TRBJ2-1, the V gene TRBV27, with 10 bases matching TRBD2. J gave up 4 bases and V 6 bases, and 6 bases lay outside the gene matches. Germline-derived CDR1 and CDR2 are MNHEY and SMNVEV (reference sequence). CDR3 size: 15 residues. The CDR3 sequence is CASSTLAGVYNEQFF. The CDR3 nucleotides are TGTGCCAGCAGCACCCTAGCGGGAGTTTACAATGAGCAGTTCTTC.

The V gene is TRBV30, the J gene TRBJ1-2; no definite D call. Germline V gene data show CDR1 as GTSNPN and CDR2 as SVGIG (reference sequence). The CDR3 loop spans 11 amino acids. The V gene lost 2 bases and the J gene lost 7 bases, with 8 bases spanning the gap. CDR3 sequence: CAWSPISGYTF. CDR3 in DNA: TGTGCCTGGAGTCCCATCAGTGGCTACACCTTC.

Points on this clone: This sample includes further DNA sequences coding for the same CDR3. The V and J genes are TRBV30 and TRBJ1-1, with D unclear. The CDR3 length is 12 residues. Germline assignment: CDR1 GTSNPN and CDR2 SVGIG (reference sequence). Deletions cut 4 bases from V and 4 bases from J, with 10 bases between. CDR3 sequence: CAWTGLFTEAFF. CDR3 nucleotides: TGTGCCTGGACAGGACTGTTCACTGAAGCTTTCTTT.